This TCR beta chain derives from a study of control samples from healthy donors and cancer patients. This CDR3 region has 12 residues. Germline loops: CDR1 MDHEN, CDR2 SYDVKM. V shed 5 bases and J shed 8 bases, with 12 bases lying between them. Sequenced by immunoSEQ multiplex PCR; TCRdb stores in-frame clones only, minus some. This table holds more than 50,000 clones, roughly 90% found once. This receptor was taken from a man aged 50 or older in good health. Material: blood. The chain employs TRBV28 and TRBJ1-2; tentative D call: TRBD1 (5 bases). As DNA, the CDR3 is TGTGCCAGCAGTCAAGGCCCAGGGGGCTACACCTTC. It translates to CASSQGPGGYTF.